Below, one T cell receptor beta chain is given with its context. Its antigen remains unidentified. Every patient experienced relapse after autologous stem cell transplantation, and brentuximab vedotin exposure varied. These data originate in a study of PD-1 blockade in classical Hodgkin lymphoma. Measured with immunoSEQ multiplex PCR; TCRdb has only the in-frame clones, and not every one. This repertoire shows 65,000 to 95,000 clones, 89% found once; its top ten account for roughly a fifth. Findings and caveats of the study: Newly diagnosed patients had baseline TCR diversity that was reportedly lower than that of healthy donors. TCR diversity rose significantly by C4D1 in CD4+ but not CD8+ cells. Reasons behind the repertoire differences stay unclear, perhaps disease activity or earlier therapy.

The input for sequencing was peripheral blood mononuclear cells (PBMCs), taken at baseline. This receptor was taken from a human donor with classical Hodgkin lymphoma.

CDR3 bases: TGTGCCAGCAGCGTCGGCCATCGGACTAGCACAGATACGCAGTATTTT. Encoded protein: CASSVGHRTSTDTQYF. The rearrangement links TRBV9 to TRBJ2-3, with D possibly TRBD2 on 5 matching bases. The CDR3 is 16 residues long. V was pared by 2 bases and J by 0 bases, with 13 bases between. Germline V gives CDR1 SGDLS, CDR2 YYNGEE.